Listed here are 22 T cell receptor beta chains from one sample, sequenced in a study of beta chain features in type 1 diabetes. The whole isolated RNA underwent reverse transcription, so sequencing captured expressed TCRB transcripts. Assay: immunoSEQ multiplex PCR; the TCRdb copy retains only in-frame clones and omits some. Counted here are hundreds of thousands of clones, roughly 13% occurring once; the ten biggest clones make up more than 0.015%. The specimen sequenced was naive CD4+ T cells from blood. These receptors were obtained from a man between 18 and 29 years old in good health.

This clone was seen a few times. This rearrangement joins TRBV28 to TRBJ2-4; TRBD2 agrees at 8 bases. CDR1 MDHEN and CDR2 SYDVKM come from the germline V gene. V gave up 4 bases and J gave up 2 bases; unmatched junction bases: 10. The CDR3 totals 17 residues. In DNA form, the CDR3 reads TGTGCCAGCAGTTGGGTCAGGGCGGGAGGCCCCAAAAACATTCAGTACTTC. This encodes CASSWVRAGGPKNIQYF. The complete variable domain, with remaining parts taken from reference TRBV28 and TRBJ2-4, reads DVKVTQSSRYLVKRTGEKVFLECVQDMDHENMFWYRQDPGLGLRLIYFSYDVKMKEKGDIPEGYSVSREKKERFSLILESASTNQTSMYLCASSWVRAGGPKNIQYFGAGTRLSVL.

This sequence joins TRBV7-2 and TRBJ2-5; TRBD2 might be the D (5 bases). V was shortened by 1 base and J by 1 base, with 10 bases between the two germline ends. The CDR3 has 15 amino acids. Germline-derived CDR1 and CDR2 are SGHTA and FQGNSA. CDR3 in DNA: TGTGCCAGCAGCTTAGACGCGGGCCTCCAAGAGACCCAGTACTTC. Its translation is CASSLDAGLQETQYF.

A few counts support this clone. CDR3 bases: TGTGCCAGCAGCCCCACAGCAGGGACACAAGAGACCCAGTACTTC. Translating gives CASSPTAGTQETQYF. The chain joins TRBV7-6 to TRBJ2-5; D perhaps matches TRBD1 (6 bases). CDR1 is SGHVS, CDR2 FNYEAQ, per germline. The V end was cut by 5 bases, the J end by 2 bases, with 15 bases between. The CDR3 totals 15 residues.

The rearrangement links TRBV7-9 to TRBJ1-1; perhaps TRBD1 as D (6 bases). With 4 bases removed from V and 1 base from J, the gap between germline ends came to 10 bases. The CDR3 loop spans 14 amino acids. Germline V gene data show CDR1 as SEHNR and CDR2 as FQNEAQ (reference sequence). In DNA, the CDR3 is TGTGCCAGCAGCTCAAGGACAGCGAACACTGAAGCTTTCTTT. Protein sequence: CASSSRTANTEAFF. Combining the CDR3 with reference TRBV7-9 and TRBJ1-1 gives the whole variable domain DTGVSQNPRHKITKRGQNVTFRCDPISEHNRLYWYRQTLGQGPEFLTYFQNEAQLEKSRLLSDRFSAERPKGSFSTLEIQRTEQGDSAMYLCASSSRTANTEAFFGQGTRLTVV.

This clone has only a few counts. The V call is TRBV30, the J call TRBJ1-5; 8 nucleotides agree with TRBD1. The CDR3 extends over 13 amino acids. V shed 6 bases and J 7 bases; nucleotides not matched to a gene: 8. The germline V gene encodes CDR1 GTSNPN and CDR2 SVGIG (reference sequence). The CDR3 bases are TGTGCCTGCGACAGGGGTGTAGGGCAGCCCCAGCATTTT. Translating it yields CACDRGVGQPQHF.

The V call is TRBV11-3, the J call TRBJ2-1; 13 nucleotides agree with TRBD2. V lost 2 bases, J lost 5 bases, and 6 bases stayed unmatched. This CDR3 comprises 17 residues. CDR1 is SGHNT and CDR2 is YENEEA in the germline V gene. CDR3 sequence: CASSLRGGLAGNNEQFF. The CDR3 DNA reads as TGTGCCAGCAGCTTAAGAGGGGGACTAGCGGGGAACAATGAGCAGTTCTTC.

This clone was counted a few times. The gene calls are TRBV10-3 and TRBJ2-7; 7 nucleotides line up with TRBD1. In germline, CDR1 is ENHRY, CDR2 SYGVKD. J lost 3 bases, V lost 8 bases, and 7 bases had no gene match. The CDR3 spans 13 residues. Here the CDR3 reads CAIGDTGVYEQYF. CDR3 DNA: TGTGCCATCGGGGACACAGGGGTCTACGAGCAGTACTTC.

The chain uses TRBV30 and TRBJ2-7; TRBD2 matches 8 bases. This CDR3 spans 15 amino acids. CDR1 and CDR2 (germline): GTSNPN, SVGIG (reference sequence). V lost 7 bases to trimming and J lost 7 bases; unmatched junction nucleotides: 18. This chain's CDR3 is CAFTRAGVTGGEQYF. DNA of the CDR3: TGTGCCTTCACCAGAGCGGGAGTTACCGGGGGTGAGCAGTACTTC. The whole variable domain, filled in from reference TRBV30 and TRBJ2-7, reads SQTIHQWPATLVQPVGSPLSLECTVEGTSNPNLYWYRQAAGRGLQLLFYSVGIGQISSEVPQNLSASRPQDRQFILSSKKLLLSDSGFYLCAFTRAGVTGGEQYFGPGTRLTVT.

This clone was seen more than once but under ten times. The chain combines TRBV15 with TRBJ1-4; D is possibly TRBD1 (5 bases). The ends were cut back, 5 bases at V and 0 bases at J, with 13 bases in the middle. Per the germline V gene, CDR1 is LNHNV and CDR2 is YYDKDF (reference sequence). The CDR3 contains 16 residues. The CDR3 DNA follows: TGTGCCACCAGCCAGTGGGGGGAGACAACTAATGAAAAACTGTTTTTT. It specifies CATSQWGETTNEKLFF.

V gene TRBV30 combines with J gene TRBJ1-1, with D possibly TRBD1 on 6 matching bases. This CDR3 is built from 13 residues. The V end was cut by 2 bases, the J end by 3 bases, with 10 bases between. Per germline, CDR1 GTSNPN and CDR2 SVGIG (reference sequence). CDR3: CAWSPNRDTEAFF. As DNA, the CDR3 is TGTGCCTGGAGTCCGAACAGGGACACTGAAGCTTTCTTT.

The chain has TRBV19 and TRBJ2-6; TRBD2 might be the D (5 bases). The ends were cut back, 5 bases at V and 0 bases at J, with 17 bases in the middle. Germline V gene data show CDR1 as LNHDA and CDR2 as SQIVND (reference sequence). The CDR3 runs to 18 residues. CDR3 sequence (DNA): TGTGCCAGTAGTCCCGGACCGGGTCGGGGCTCTGGGGCCAACGTCCTGACTTTC. Amino acid sequence: CASSPGPGRGSGANVLTF.

The chain couples TRBV30 to TRBJ1-1; the D is unclear. The germline V gene has CDR1 GTSNPN and CDR2 SVGIG (reference sequence). Deletions cut 4 bases from V and 11 bases from J, with 14 bases between. The CDR3 totals 11 residues. The CDR3 bases are TGTGCCTGGATTAGTTCACTTTGGGCTTTCTTT. Translated: CAWISSLWAFF.

This chain connects TRBV28 to TRBJ1-2; no definite D call. The CDR3 contains 13 residues. V was clipped by 4 bases and J by 4 bases, with 10 bases between them. CDR1 and CDR2 from the germline V gene are MDHEN and SYDVKM. The CDR3 region is CASSSHTVYGYTF. The CDR3 region has the DNA TGTGCCAGCAGTTCCCACACAGTCTATGGCTACACCTTC.

This clone has a handful of counts. The rearrangement joins TRBV9 to TRBJ2-1; 9 bases are a match to TRBD2. After removal of 2 bases from V and 6 bases from J, the junction contained 9 bases not matched to a gene. The CDR3 covers 16 residues. Germline V gives CDR1 SGDLS, CDR2 YYNGEE. The DNA of the CDR3 is TGTGCCAGCAGCGTTTATAGCGGGAGCGCCTCCAATGAGCAGTTCTTC. Its translation: CASSVYSGSASNEQFF.

In this sample, this clone turned up a few times. This rearrangement joins TRBV5-4 to TRBJ2-1; the match to TRBD1 covers 8 bases. The germline gives CDR1 SGHNT, CDR2 YYREEE (reference sequence). V lost 4 bases to trimming and J lost 4 bases; unmatched junction nucleotides: 7. The CDR3 has 15 residues. The CDR3 region has the DNA TGTGCCAGCAGCGGGGACAGGCCAAAATACAATGAGCAGTTCTTC. Amino acid sequence: CASSGDRPKYNEQFF. Together with reference TRBV5-4 and TRBJ2-1, the CDR3 gives the full variable domain: ETGVTQSPTHLIKTRGQQVTLRCSSQSGHNTVSWYQQALGQGPQFIFQYYREEENGRGNFPPRFSGLQFPNYSSELNVNALELDDSALYLCASSGDRPKYNEQFFGPGTRLTVL.

The genes are TRBV28 and TRBJ1-1, with 8 bases matching TRBD1. This CDR3 comprises 12 residues. The germline V gene has CDR1 MDHEN and CDR2 SYDVKM. V dropped 6 bases and J dropped 7; count of bases not matched to a gene: 4. The DNA for the CDR3 is TGTGCCAGCAGGATAGGGACAGGTGAAGCTTTCTTT. This gives the protein CASRIGTGEAFF.

The chain uses TRBV9 and TRBJ2-3, with 7 positions matching TRBD1. Germline CDR1 reads SGDLS; CDR2 reads YYNGEE. V lost 4 bases to trimming and J lost 10 bases; unmatched junction nucleotides: 9. The CDR3 is 13 residues long. This CDR3 is CASSPSETGSQYF. In DNA, the CDR3 is TGTGCCAGCAGCCCCTCCGAGACAGGGTCGCAGTATTTT.

V gene TRBV19 combines with J gene TRBJ1-1; a weak D match, TRBD1 (6 bases). The germline V gene encodes CDR1 LNHDA and CDR2 SQIVND (reference sequence). V gave up 8 bases and J gave up 2 bases, with 12 bases separating them. CDR3 length equals 13 residues. The CDR3 loop reads CASGRQVNTEAFF. CDR3 DNA sequence: TGTGCCAGTGGCCGACAGGTCAACACTGAAGCTTTCTTT.

In this sample, this clone turned up a few times. The chain recombines TRBV6-5 with TRBJ2-5, with TRBD1 as a possible D gene (6 bases). Germline V CDR1 and CDR2: MNHEY, SVGAGI. V lost 0 bases and J lost 5, with 13 bases in between. The CDR3 extends over 15 amino acids. This CDR3 is CASSYSRGTRETQYF. The CDR3, as DNA: TGTGCCAGCAGTTACTCCAGGGGTACGCGGGAGACCCAGTACTTC.

This sequence joins TRBV9 and TRBJ2-5, with 7 bases lining up with TRBD2. The germline V gene has CDR1 SGDLS and CDR2 YYNGEE. The CDR3 totals 15 residues. V shed 4 bases, J shed 4 bases, and the junction held 10 bases outside the gene matches. The CDR3 reads CASSLNGGKAETQYF. CDR3 nucleotide sequence: TGTGCCAGCAGCCTCAACGGGGGGAAAGCAGAGACCCAGTACTTC.

The rearrangement links TRBV11-2 to TRBJ2-1; D is uncertain. V shed 0 bases and J shed 9 bases, with 15 bases lying between them. Germline CDR1 is SGHAT and CDR2 is FQNNGV. There are 15 residues in the CDR3. The CDR3 here is CASSLDLITASEQFF. The CDR3 DNA sequence: TGTGCCAGCAGCTTAGATCTTATTACAGCTTCTGAGCAGTTCTTC.

The genes are TRBV4-3 and TRBJ2-2, with 7 bases aligning to TRBD1. V was pared by 1 base and J by 2 bases, with 4 bases of the junction left unmatched. Germline loops: CDR1 LGHNA, CDR2 YSLEER. This CDR3 is built from 16 residues. The CDR3 sequence: CASSQAGTANTGELFF. The CDR3, as DNA: TGCGCCAGCAGCCAAGCCGGGACAGCTAACACCGGGGAGCTGTTTTTT.